This T cell receptor beta chain was sequenced in a study of naive and memory T cell subsets. Per germline, CDR1 MNHEY and CDR2 SVGAGI. The V segment lost 6 bases and the J segment 11 bases; nucleotides outside the gene matches: 12. The length of the CDR3 is 13 residues. Alpha and beta libraries were amplified separately from the second PCR onward. After CD4 positive bead selection, the CD4-negative fraction gave CD8 T cells. The beta constant-region primer was an equimolar mix of two oligonucleotides covering TRBC1 and TRBC2. Ligated cDNA was amplified by four rounds of PCR with nested alpha and beta constant-region primers and SP2. TCRdb called the UMI-ligation and nested PCR reads again in MiXCR, with one record for every CDR3 protein. The sample carries 100,000 to 150,000 distinct CDR3 sequences, 35% to 45% recorded once.

The rearrangement joins TRBV6-5 to TRBJ1-1; 7 bases map to TRBD1. This clonotype was obtained from a human donor in good health. The sequencing sample was made of central memory CD4+ T cells from blood. Written as DNA, the CDR3 is TGTGCCAGCAGCAGAAGGACAGGTATTGAGGCTTTCTTT. Translated: CASSRRTGIEAFF.